The T cell receptor beta chain under discussion was sequenced for a study of T cell repertoires in cytomegalovirus infection. CDR1 is DFQATT, CDR2 SNEGSKA, per germline (reference sequence). The V end lost 6 bases, the J end lost 2 bases, and 16 bases lay between the germline ends. The CDR3 sequence is 14 residues long. TCRdb fed the reads into MiXCR, producing one record per CDR3 protein. The profile shows around 310,000 distinct CDR3 sequences, around a sixth of them singletons. This clonotype has ten or more counts. The rearrangement joins TRBV20-1 to TRBJ1-2, with unresolved D. The sequencing input was PBMCs. The source is a human donor in good health (CMV status not recorded). Some clones in this sample may be carry-over from other donors' samples. The CDR3, as DNA: TGCAGTGCCGAAAATCGGGATGTCAACTATGGCTACACCTTC. Translated: CSAENRDVNYGYTF.